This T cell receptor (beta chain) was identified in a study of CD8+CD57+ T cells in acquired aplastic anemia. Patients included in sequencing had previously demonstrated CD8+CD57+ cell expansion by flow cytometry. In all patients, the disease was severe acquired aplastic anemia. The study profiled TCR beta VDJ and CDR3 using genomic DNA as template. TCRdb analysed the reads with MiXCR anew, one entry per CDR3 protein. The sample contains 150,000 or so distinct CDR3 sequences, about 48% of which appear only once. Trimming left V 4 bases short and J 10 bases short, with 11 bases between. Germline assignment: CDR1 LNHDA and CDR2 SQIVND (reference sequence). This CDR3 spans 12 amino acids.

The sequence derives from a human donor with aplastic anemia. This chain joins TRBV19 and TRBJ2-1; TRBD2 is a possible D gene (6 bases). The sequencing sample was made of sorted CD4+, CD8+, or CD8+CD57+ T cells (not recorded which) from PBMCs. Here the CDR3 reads CASSTGLSEQFF. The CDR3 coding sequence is TGTGCCAGTAGTACGGGACTTTCAGAGCAGTTCTTC.